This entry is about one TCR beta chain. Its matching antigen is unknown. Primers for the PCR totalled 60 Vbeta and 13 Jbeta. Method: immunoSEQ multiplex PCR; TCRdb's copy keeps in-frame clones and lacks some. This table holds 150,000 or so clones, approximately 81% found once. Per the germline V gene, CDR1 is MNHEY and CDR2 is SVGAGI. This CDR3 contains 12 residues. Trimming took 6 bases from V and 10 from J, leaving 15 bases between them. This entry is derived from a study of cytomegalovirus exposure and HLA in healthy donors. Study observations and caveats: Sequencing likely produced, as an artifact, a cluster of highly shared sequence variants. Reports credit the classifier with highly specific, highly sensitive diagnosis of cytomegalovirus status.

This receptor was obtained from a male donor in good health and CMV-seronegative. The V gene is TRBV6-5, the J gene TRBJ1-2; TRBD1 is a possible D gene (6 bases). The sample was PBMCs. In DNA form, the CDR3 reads TGTGCCAGCAGAGAGGGGACAACCCCCTACACCTTC. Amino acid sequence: CASREGTTPYTF.